The entry below describes one T cell receptor beta chain. What it binds is not known. These data come from a study of cytomegalovirus exposure and HLA in healthy donors. Broader study findings: Analyzed later, most CMV-associated TCR beta chains appeared HLA-restricted.

The CDR3 totals 16 residues. J lost 7 bases, V lost 6 bases, and 15 bases had no gene match. Per the germline V gene, CDR1 is SNHLY and CDR2 is FYNNEI. PCR amplification relied on 60 Vbeta primers (plus 13 Jbeta primers). Assay used: immunoSEQ multiplex PCR; TCRdb lists only in-frame clones, some missing. The sample lists about 110,000 clones; 71% were seen once. V and J are TRBV2 and TRBJ2-7, with 10 positions matching TRBD2. The sequenced material came from PBMCs. The source is a female donor in good health and CMV-seronegative. CDR3 region: CASRESGRASLGEQYF. The CDR3 DNA reads TGTGCCAGCAGGGAAAGCGGGAGGGCGAGTTTGGGAGAGCAGTACTTC.